The clone carrying this T cell receptor beta chain was observed at least ten times. All patients showed node-negative disease on CT and PET/CT and lacked prior chemotherapy, radiotherapy or other malignancies. The sample comes from a study of prognosis after radiotherapy for stage I lung cancer. Overall study context: Patients with stage I non-small cell lung cancer joined the study from 2018 through early 2019. Radiotherapy was followed by distant metastases in a handful of patients, which appeared at a median of around seven months; 15 patients showed no significant progression. Radiotherapy was SBRT in 3 to 5 fractions with a biologically effective dose of at least 100 Gy.

It was by two-round multiplex PCR that TCR beta CDR3 was amplified from genomic DNA. Used in first-round PCR were primers specific to each TRBV and TRBJ gene. TCRdb processed the multiplex PCR reads anew with MiXCR; each CDR3 protein has one entry. The sample includes approximately 23,000 distinct CDR3 sequences, about 40% of them seen just once. This material consisted of PBMCs, taken before or after stereotactic body radiation therapy (not recorded which). The receptor was derived from a donor at least 50 years old with non-small cell lung cancer.

Here the CDR3 reads CASTLSWVRSNQPQHF. For the CDR3, the DNA is TGTGCCAGCACCCTTAGTTGGGTCAGGAGCAATCAGCCCCAGCATTTT. This chain joins TRBV6-1 and TRBJ1-5; D gene unclear. This CDR3 has 16 residues. CDR1 and CDR2 from the germline V gene are MNHNS and SASEGT. Trimming removed 7 bases from V and 1 base from J, with 17 bases in between.